This TCR beta chain originates from a study of cytomegalovirus exposure and HLA in healthy donors. Every donor was a healthy person donating bone marrow. Comments on this clone: Its antigen is unidentified.

The CDR3 is 13 amino acids. CDR1 and CDR2 (germline): SGHDT, YYEEEE. Trimming cost V 1 base and J 4 bases, with 8 bases left between them. Broader study findings: HLA alleles were associated with 15,000 to 20,000 TCR beta sequences in a later analysis at 0.05 false discovery rate. It was reported that the classifier diagnosed cytomegalovirus status with high specificity and sensitivity in both the original and validation cohorts.

The primer mix had 60 Vbeta and 13 Jbeta primers. Libraries were prepared by immunoSEQ multiplex PCR; TCRdb keeps only in-frame clonotypes and omits some of them. The table shows approximately 280,000 clones, with approximately 90% occurring only once. V and J are TRBV5-6 and TRBJ1-1; D gene unclear. This TCR was sampled from a woman under 30 in good health and CMV-seronegative. Sequencing was performed on PBMCs. CDR3 sequence reads: CASSLIRGTEAFF. CDR3 nucleotides: TGTGCCAGCAGCTTGATTCGAGGCACTGAAGCTTTCTTT.